A selection of T cell receptor beta chains follows, all from one sample in a study of T cell responses to AZD1222 COVID-19 vaccine. Assay used: immunoSEQ multiplex PCR; TCRdb lists only in-frame clones, some missing. The sample includes 110,000 to 150,000 clones, 80% to 95% of them seen just once. The sequencing here drew on peripheral blood, taken on day 0 of AZD1222 vaccination. These receptors came from an adult in good health. Both conserved end residues are part of each CDR3. A D gene is named only where the DNA matches it firmly.

TRBJ2-7 | TRBD2 | TRBV2 | CASSAGGGATYEQYF
TRBJ2-3 | NA | TRBV11-2 | CASSFSTDTQYF
TRBJ2-3 | TRBD1 | TRBV5-4 | CASSLSQGADTQYF
TRBJ2-5 | TRBD2 | TRBV19 | CASSIVSGVETQYF
TRBJ2-1 | TRBD2 | TRBV7-2 | CASSALAGAYNEQFF
TRBJ2-1 | TRBD2 | TRBV25-1 | CASSDLAGGGEQFF
TRBJ2-3 | NA | TRBV5-1 | CASSLLGTSTDTQYF
TRBJ2-7 | NA | TRBV4-1 | CASSSPGQSHEQYF
TRBJ2-1 | NA | TRBV2 | CASTTVSYNEQFF
TRBJ2-3 | TRBD1 | TRBV23-1 | CASSQPGQGRGTDTQYF
TRBJ1-5 | NA | TRBV28 | CASSWGTNQPQHF
TRBJ2-7 | NA | TRBV9 | CASSVGDSRGEQYF
TRBJ2-1 | TRBD2 | TRBV27 | CASSPGTSGNYNEQFF
TRBJ2-7 | TRBD1 | TRBV11-2 | CASGGQSYEQYF
TRBJ2-3 | NA | TRBV5-8 | CASSYPSRDTQYF
TRBJ2-7 | TRBD1 | TRBV7-9 | CASGQGPPYEQYF
TRBJ2-5 | TRBD1 | TRBV7-2 | CASSLDRGWETQYF
TRBJ1-5 | TRBD1 | TRBV19 | CASSSGQGSNQPQHF
TRBJ2-7 | TRBD2 | TRBV7-2 | CASRQRTSGSYEQYF
TRBJ2-1 | TRBD1 | TRBV15 | CATSRDQGADEQFF
TRBJ1-2 | NA | TRBV27 | CASSLYPARDYGYTF
TRBJ1-6 | NA | TRBV11-2 | CASSLGGFNSPLHF
TRBJ1-3 | NA | TRBV29-1 | CSVEDQSFRNPGNTIYF
TRBJ1-6 | TRBD1 | TRBV2 | CASIIGQGNNSPLHF
TRBJ1-2 | NA | TRBV5-4 | CASSLVGVAPGDYGYTF
TRBJ1-1 | TRBD1 | TRBV27 | CASSLRRIPGGTEAFF
TRBJ2-2 | NA | TRBV27 | CASSSPPNTGELFF
TRBJ1-6 | NA | TRBV6-5 | CASRPGLGSSPLHF
TRBJ2-1 | NA | TRBV5-8 | CASSSSAAKFF
TRBJ2-7 | TRBD1 | TRBV3-1/TRBV3-2 | CASSQGGWDRGYEQYF
TRBJ2-1 | NA | TRBV30 | CAWRTTVRGEQFF
TRBJ1-2 | NA | TRBV11-2 | CASSSSDSPQVSYTF